A selection of T cell receptor beta chains follows, all from one sample in a study of CD8+CD57+ T cells in acquired aplastic anemia. Each CDR3 protein gets one entry after TCRdb re-called the reads with MiXCR. The sample has 200,000 to 250,000 distinct CDR3 sequences, approximately 35% seen once; the top ten hold around 1.1%. Material for sequencing was sorted CD4+, CD8+, or CD8+CD57+ T cells (not recorded which) from PBMCs. The source of these receptors is a human donor in good health, serving as a control. Each CDR3 is given with its conserved first and last residue. D genes are given only for firm matches. Size is omitted from some rows. Given values are once, few, many or a class for expanded clones.

>TRBJ2-7|.|few|TRBV7-9
TGTGCCAGCAGCTTAGCGGTCCGTGGAGGGAAGTTAACCTACGAGCAGTACTTC
CASSLAVRGGKLTYEQYF
>TRBJ1-5|TRBD1|.|TRBV19
TGTGCCAGTAGGAAACCGGGACAGGGGGCGAGGGGCAATCAGCCCCAGCATTTT
CASRKPGQGARGNQPQHF
>TRBJ2-3|TRBD2|.|TRBV24-1
TGTGCCACCAGCGGGGCGGGAGTATCGGATACGCAGTATTTT
CATSGAGVSDTQYF
>TRBJ2-1|.|many|TRBV2
TGTGCCAGCAGCAGGGCCACCTACTACAATGAGCAGTTCTTC
CASSRATYYNEQFF
>TRBJ2-1|.|.|TRBV5-5
TGTGCCAGCAGCTTGGGCAGGGTCAATGAGCAGTTCTTC
CASSLGRVNEQFF
>TRBJ1-2|.|many|TRBV24-1
TGTGCCACCAGCCCGAGCGGAGCTAACTATGGCTACACCTTC
CATSPSGANYGYTF
>TRBJ2-1|.|.|TRBV15
TGTGCCATCCTTCTTGCAGGGAATGAGCAGTTCTTC
CAILLAGNEQFF
>TRBJ1-2|.|.|TRBV5-1
TGCGCCAGCAGCTTGGCCACCACATTGGACAGAAACTATGGCTACACCTTC
CASSLATTLDRNYGYTF
>TRBJ1-2|TRBD1|once|TRBV15
TGTGCCACCAGCAGAGAGGTGGGACAGCAAACCTATGGCTACACCTTC
CATSREVGQQTYGYTF
>TRBJ1-1|.|few|TRBV27
TGTGCCAGCAGTTTAAGAGCTTTCTTT
CASSLRAFF